The 14 T cell receptor beta chains reported below all come from one sample, sequenced in a study of tumor-infiltrating lymphocytes in localized non-small cell lung cancer (dated by TCRdb to the early 2020s). The library was generated by the immunoSEQ multiplex PCR assay. TCRdb stores this immuneACCESS table with in-frame sequences only. Part of the clones is absent; in the studies checked, under half of the shortfall reflects unresolved V genes, and no reason is known for the rest. This sample comprises 15,000 or so clones, roughly 80% of them detected only once. The ten most abundant clones make up 5% to 7% of the sample. Sequenced material: lung tumor tissue. The receptors here all came from a human donor with non-small cell lung cancer.

In this sample, this clone turned up once. The V call is TRBV4-3, the J call TRBJ2-3; TRBD2 agrees at 11 bases. The CDR3 is made up of 17 amino acids. The trim removed 0 bases at V and 6 bases at J, leaving 8 bases unmatched. Germline lookup yields CDR1 LGHNA and CDR2 YSLEER. The CDR3 coding sequence is TGCGCCAGCAGCCAAGATAATCATCTAGCGGGAGGTGATACGCAGTATTTT. Its protein product is CASSQDNHLAGGDTQYF.

The chain is built from TRBV28 and TRBJ2-7; 8 bases fit TRBD2. V lost 6 bases, J lost 4 bases, and 11 bases stayed unmatched. The CDR3 consists of 15 residues. Germline V gene data show CDR1 as MDHEN and CDR2 as SYDVKM. CDR3 sequence (DNA): TGTGCCAGCAGATCACCCGGGGGGGGCCGGTACGAGCAGTACTTC. Amino acid sequence: CASRSPGGGRYEQYF. The full variable domain, with the rest looked up from reference TRBV28 and TRBJ2-7, is DVKVTQSSRYLVKRTGEKVFLECVQDMDHENMFWYRQDPGLGLRLIYFSYDVKMKEKGDIPEGYSVSREKKERFSLILESASTNQTSMYLCASRSPGGGRYEQYFGPGTRLTVT.

The V gene is TRBV5-5, the J gene TRBJ1-3; D unclear. The CDR3 length is 14 residues. The germline CDR1 and CDR2 sequences are SGHKS and YYEKEE (reference sequence). V was clipped by 6 bases and J by 0 bases, with 10 bases between them. CDR3 sequence: CASTYGISGNTIYF. The CDR3 bases are TGTGCCAGCACCTATGGCATCTCTGGAAACACCATATATTTT. The entire variable domain, with the rest obtained from reference TRBV5-5 and TRBJ1-3, is as follows: DAGVTQSPTHLIKTRGQQVTLRCSPISGHKSVSWYQQVLGQGPQFIFQYYEKEERGRGNFPDRFSARQFPNYSSELNVNALLLGDSALYLCASTYGISGNTIYFGEGSWLTVV.

The chain combines TRBV30 with TRBJ1-2; 8 bases are a match to TRBD1. CDR1 is GTSNPN and CDR2 is SVGIG in the germline V gene (reference sequence). The V and J ends lost 0 bases and 4 bases, in that order; junction bases with no gene match: 1. CDR3 size: 13 residues. CDR3 residues: CAWSVQGAYGYTF. The DNA of the CDR3 is TGTGCCTGGAGTGTCCAGGGGGCCTATGGCTACACCTTC.

The chain combines TRBV6-6 with TRBJ2-7; TRBD2 aligns across 12 bases. This CDR3 is built from 15 residues. Germline V gene lookup returns CDR1 MNHNY and CDR2 SVGAGI (reference sequence). V lost 3 bases and J lost 6; bases outside the gene matches: 6. CDR3 DNA sequence: TGTGCCAGCAGTTATTCGACTAGCGGGAGTGGCGAGCAGTACTTC. This translates into CASSYSTSGSGEQYF.

The genes are TRBV6-1 and TRBJ1-5, with D maybe TRBD1 (5 bases). Germline CDR1 is MNHNS and CDR2 is SASEGT. CDR3 size: 17 residues. V was cut by 3 bases and J by 5 bases, with 20 bases left in between. The CDR3 loop is CASSELGTRRSYQPQHF. The CDR3 nucleotides are TGTGCCAGCAGTGAGCTTGGGACCCGTCGTTCTTATCAGCCCCAGCATTTT.

V usage is TRBV9 and J usage is TRBJ1-1, with D uncertain. CDR1 and CDR2 (germline): SGDLS, YYNGEE. The CDR3 sequence is 17 residues long. Trimming stripped 4 bases from V and 2 bases from J, with 21 bases between. The CDR3 spells CASSPFAYVQANTEAFF. For the CDR3, the DNA is TGTGCCAGCAGCCCTTTTGCATACGTCCAGGCAAACACTGAAGCTTTCTTT.

There are a few counts of this clone. The genes are TRBV30 and TRBJ2-7; D may be TRBD2 (5 bases). In germline, CDR1 is GTSNPN, CDR2 SVGIG (reference sequence). The CDR3 is made up of 11 amino acids. Trimming pared 8 bases from V and 3 bases from J, leaving 11 bases between. CDR3 DNA sequence: TGTGCCACCGGAACTAGCTACGAGCAGTACTTC. It specifies CATGTSYEQYF.

This clone has only a few counts. CDR3 residues: CARNTEAFF. CDR3 nucleotide sequence: TGTGCCAGGAACACTGAAGCTTTCTTT. The J gene is TRBJ1-1, the V gene TRBV27; D is ambiguous. Germline V CDR1 and CDR2: MNHEY, SMNVEV (reference sequence). Trimming removed 9 bases at V and 1 base at J, with 0 bases between. The CDR3 runs 9 residues.

V usage is TRBV4-1 and J usage is TRBJ2-3; no clear D. From germline, CDR1 is MGHRA and CDR2 YSYEKL. Trimming took off 4 bases at V and 3 bases at J, with 8 bases between the two ends. This CDR3 has 13 residues. The CDR3 loop reads CASSPVLTDTQYF. Written as DNA, the CDR3 is TGCGCCAGCAGCCCCGTTCTGACAGATACGCAGTATTTT.

The chain is built from TRBV12-5 and TRBJ2-3, with 8 bases lining up with TRBD2. The CDR3 consists of 15 residues. The junction had 4 bases not matched to a gene; V was cut back by 3 bases and J by 2 bases. From germline, CDR1 is LGHNT and CDR2 FRNRAP. CDR3 sequence (DNA): TGTGCTAGTGGTTTAACTAGCGGCTACACAGATACGCAGTATTTT. Protein: CASGLTSGYTDTQYF.

The chain links TRBV7-2 to TRBJ2-2; no clear D gene. The CDR3 is made up of 14 amino acids. CDR1 is SGHTA and CDR2 is FQGNSA in the germline V gene. V dropped 5 bases and J dropped 1 base, with 8 bases sitting between them. The chain's CDR3 is CASSASRNTGELFF. CDR3 DNA: TGTGCCAGCAGCGCCTCAAGGAACACCGGGGAGCTGTTTTTT.

CDR3 DNA: TGTGCCAGCAGCTCGACGGACGGGCGATCCTACGAGCAGTACTTC. This gives the protein CASSSTDGRSYEQYF. The chain employs TRBV7-9 and TRBJ2-7, with D uncertain. V was pared by 4 bases and J by 1 base, with 14 bases between. CDR3 length equals 15 residues. In germline, CDR1 is SEHNR, CDR2 FQNEAQ (reference sequence).

This clone appeared a few times. This chain joins TRBV9 and TRBJ2-1; 7 positions match TRBD2. V shed 3 bases, J shed 13 bases, and the junction held 13 bases outside the gene matches. Germline CDR1 reads SGDLS; CDR2 reads YYNGEE. This CDR3 has 14 residues. CDR3 in amino acids: CASSEGTTLLGQFF. For the CDR3, the DNA is TGTGCCAGCAGCGAGGGGACTACGTTGCTAGGACAGTTCTTC.